This T cell receptor (beta chain) was sequenced in a study of CD8 T cells in Susac syndrome. Sequencing of TCR beta drew on CD8+ and CD4+ T cells from blood. It was negative isolation that provided the CD8+ and CD4+ T cells, whereas TEMRA cells were enriched by FACS. The germline V and J ends were trimmed by 8 bases and 7 bases, with 12 bases remaining between them. The germline V gene has CDR1 SNHLY and CDR2 FYNNEI. The CDR3 has 13 amino acids. Random hexamers were used to reverse transcribe the RNA input (roughly 0.5 to 1 ug). The method of amplification for TCR beta CDR3 was immunoSEQ multiplex PCR, covering 54 Vbeta and 13 Jbeta. TCRdb called the immunoSEQ multiplex PCR reads again in MiXCR, with one record for every CDR3 protein. Of 140,000 to 150,000 distinct CDR3 sequences in the sample, approximately 95% were seen once.

The chain uses TRBV2 and TRBJ1-6; D is perhaps TRBD1 (6 bases). The sequence derives from a human donor with Susac syndrome. Sequencing input: CD4+ T cells from PBMCs. The CDR3 here is CASGDTRNSPLHF. The CDR3 bases are TGTGCCAGCGGGGACACGCGGAATTCACCCCTCCACTTT.